The rows below give T cell receptor beta chains drawn from one sample of a study of somatic mutations in cytotoxic T cells in rheumatoid arthritis. Data came from immunoSEQ multiplex PCR; TCRdb stores just in-frame clones and leaves some out. This sample yields about 19,000 clones, of which 85% are seen a single time; under 9% belongs to the top ten. The source material was CD8+ T cells sorted from blood. The receptors were sampled from a woman aged 40 to 50 with rheumatoid arthritis. The CDR3 runs from the conserved cysteine through the conserved F or W. Fields, in order: J gene, clone size, V gene, D gene, CDR3 DNA, CDR3 protein. A D gene is named only where the DNA matches it firmly. Clone size is not always given. Where it is, it says once, few, many or a class for expanded clones.

J gene: TRBJ1-6; clone size: .; V gene: TRBV19; D gene: TRBD1; CDR3 DNA: TGTGCCAGTAGTATTCACGGACAGGGCCTCTCCTATAATTCACCCCTCCACTTT; CDR3 protein: CASSIHGQGLSYNSPLHF
J gene: TRBJ2-1; clone size: .; V gene: TRBV18; D gene: .; CDR3 DNA: TGTGCCAGCTCAACGCCCGGGTCTCCCTACAATGAGCAGTTCTTC; CDR3 protein: CASSTPGSPYNEQFF
J gene: TRBJ1-5; clone size: .; V gene: TRBV19; D gene: .; CDR3 DNA: TGTGCCAGCCAGTATAGCAATCAGCCCCAGCATTTT; CDR3 protein: CASQYSNQPQHF
J gene: TRBJ2-2; clone size: .; V gene: TRBV28; D gene: .; CDR3 DNA: TGTGCCAGCAGTCCCCCGGGGGGGGAGCTGTTTTTT; CDR3 protein: CASSPPGGELFF
J gene: TRBJ2-7; clone size: few; V gene: TRBV29-1; D gene: .; CDR3 DNA: TGCAGCGTCGAAGGGGTAGCGGCCTCCTACGAGCAGTACTTC; CDR3 protein: CSVEGVAASYEQYF
J gene: TRBJ1-4; clone size: .; V gene: TRBV15; D gene: .; CDR3 DNA: TGTGCCACCAGCAGAGATCGCTCCAGGGGTCTAACTAATGAAAAACTGTTTTTT; CDR3 protein: CATSRDRSRGLTNEKLFF
J gene: TRBJ1-3; clone size: .; V gene: TRBV29-1; D gene: TRBD1; CDR3 DNA: TGCAGCGCACTAACAGGGGGCTCTGGAAACACCATATATTTT; CDR3 protein: CSALTGGSGNTIYF
J gene: TRBJ1-2; clone size: once; V gene: TRBV13; D gene: .; CDR3 DNA: TGTGCCAGCAGCGTACAGGGTTATGGCTACACCTTC; CDR3 protein: CASSVQGYGYTF
J gene: TRBJ2-7; clone size: .; V gene: TRBV5-1; D gene: TRBD1; CDR3 DNA: TGCGCCAGCAGCCTGTCGGGACAGGGAACGGCCGAGCAGTACTTC; CDR3 protein: CASSLSGQGTAEQYF
J gene: TRBJ2-3; clone size: .; V gene: TRBV9; D gene: .; CDR3 DNA: TGTGCCAGCAGCCTTGCTAGCTCCGATACGCAGTATTTT; CDR3 protein: CASSLASSDTQYF
J gene: TRBJ2-1; clone size: .; V gene: TRBV4-1; D gene: .; CDR3 DNA: TGCGCCAGCAGCCAAGTACTAGCAGGGTCCAATGAGCAGTTCTTC; CDR3 protein: CASSQVLAGSNEQFF
J gene: TRBJ2-5; clone size: .; V gene: TRBV9; D gene: TRBD1; CDR3 DNA: TGTGCCAGCAGCGACTCCGGGACAGGGGCCCCTCAAGAGACCCAGTACTTC; CDR3 protein: CASSDSGTGAPQETQYF
J gene: TRBJ1-3; clone size: .; V gene: TRBV30; D gene: .; CDR3 DNA: TGTGCCTGGAGCCCTCTAGGAAACACCATATATTTT; CDR3 protein: CAWSPLGNTIYF
J gene: TRBJ1-2; clone size: .; V gene: TRBV27; D gene: TRBD1; CDR3 DNA: TGTGCCAGCAGCTCTATACAGGGGGCGCCTGATGGCTACACCTTC; CDR3 protein: CASSSIQGAPDGYTF
J gene: TRBJ2-3; clone size: .; V gene: TRBV19; D gene: TRBD2; CDR3 DNA: TGTGCCAGTCGAGCGGGGGGGACAACAGATACGCAGTATTTT; CDR3 protein: CASRAGGTTDTQYF
J gene: TRBJ1-1; clone size: .; V gene: TRBV6-5; D gene: .; CDR3 DNA: TGTGCCAGCAGCTCGACCGACATTCCTGAAGCTTTCTTT; CDR3 protein: CASSSTDIPEAFF
J gene: TRBJ1-2; clone size: .; V gene: TRBV29-1; D gene: .; CDR3 DNA: TGCAGCGTTGACAGGGAATTCCTTCATGGCTACACCTTC; CDR3 protein: CSVDREFLHGYTF
J gene: TRBJ2-1; clone size: few; V gene: TRBV4-1; D gene: .; CDR3 DNA: TGCGCCAGCAGCCAAGAGGGGGGTGTACTCCAGCAGTTCTTC; CDR3 protein: CASSQEGGVLQQFF
J gene: TRBJ2-7; clone size: .; V gene: TRBV4-1; D gene: TRBD2; CDR3 DNA: TGCGCCAGCAGCCAAGCGGGGGGGACGGACGAGCAGTACTTC; CDR3 protein: CASSQAGGTDEQYF
J gene: TRBJ2-7; clone size: .; V gene: TRBV5-6; D gene: .; CDR3 DNA: TGTGCCAGCAGCTTCGTAGGGGCTACCCACGAGCAGTACTTC; CDR3 protein: CASSFVGATHEQYF
J gene: TRBJ2-5; clone size: .; V gene: TRBV7-9; D gene: TRBD1; CDR3 DNA: TGTGCCAGCAGCGACCCGACAGGGCTGGAGACCCAGTACTTC; CDR3 protein: CASSDPTGLETQYF
J gene: TRBJ2-7; clone size: .; V gene: TRBV27; D gene: TRBD1; CDR3 DNA: TGTGCCAGCAGCTTTTCGACCGGGACAGTTTCCTACGAGCAGTACTTC; CDR3 protein: CASSFSTGTVSYEQYF
J gene: TRBJ1-4; clone size: .; V gene: TRBV9; D gene: .; CDR3 DNA: TGTGCCAGCAGCGTAGGATACAGGGACGCGGTTGAAGGTGAAAAACTGTTTTTT; CDR3 protein: CASSVGYRDAVEGEKLFF
J gene: TRBJ2-5; clone size: .; V gene: TRBV7-9; D gene: .; CDR3 DNA: TGTGCCAGCAGCTTAGTATCCAGGCCTACCGAAGAGACCCAGTACTTC; CDR3 protein: CASSLVSRPTEETQYF
J gene: TRBJ2-5; clone size: .; V gene: TRBV29-1; D gene: .; CDR3 DNA: TGCAGCGTTCTACTCCCCCCAGAGACCCAGTACTTC; CDR3 protein: CSVLLPPETQYF
J gene: TRBJ1-1; clone size: .; V gene: TRBV6-5; D gene: .; CDR3 DNA: TGTGCCAGCGGGGGCGGGTTTATTGAAGCTTTCTTT; CDR3 protein: CASGGGFIEAFF
J gene: TRBJ2-1; clone size: .; V gene: TRBV6-6; D gene: .; CDR3 DNA: TGTGCCCTCCGCCCAGGGGGGAGTAATGAGCAGTTCTTC; CDR3 protein: CALRPGGSNEQFF
J gene: TRBJ1-4; clone size: .; V gene: TRBV4-1; D gene: TRBD1; CDR3 DNA: TGCGCCAGCAGCCAGATACCGGGACAGGGGCCAACTAATGAAAAACTGTTTTTT; CDR3 protein: CASSQIPGQGPTNEKLFF
J gene: TRBJ1-6; clone size: once; V gene: TRBV11-1; D gene: .; CDR3 DNA: TGTGCCAGCAGCTTAGAATGGACAGACAAAAGGAAAAATTCACCCCTCCACTTT; CDR3 protein: CASSLEWTDKRKNSPLHF
J gene: TRBJ2-5; clone size: .; V gene: TRBV4-1; D gene: TRBD2; CDR3 DNA: TGCGCCAGCAGCCAAGGGGGGGGACTACAAGAGACCCAGTACTTC; CDR3 protein: CASSQGGGLQETQYF
J gene: TRBJ2-3; clone size: .; V gene: TRBV7-9; D gene: .; CDR3 DNA: TGTGCCAGCAGCCGAGCGGAGGGTACAGATACGCAGTATTTT; CDR3 protein: CASSRAEGTDTQYF
J gene: TRBJ2-7; clone size: .; V gene: TRBV6-5; D gene: TRBD1; CDR3 DNA: TGTGCCAGCAGTCCCTCCGGGACAGGGGATTACGAGCAGTACTTC; CDR3 protein: CASSPSGTGDYEQYF
J gene: TRBJ1-1; clone size: once; V gene: TRBV29-1; D gene: .; CDR3 DNA: TGCAGCGTTGAAGATCGATATAGCTCCGGTGAAGCTTTCTTT; CDR3 protein: CSVEDRYSSGEAFF
J gene: TRBJ2-1; clone size: once; V gene: TRBV11-2; D gene: TRBD2; CDR3 DNA: TGTGCCAGCAGCCCCGCGGGAGTACTCAATGAGCAGTTCTTC; CDR3 protein: CASSPAGVLNEQFF
J gene: TRBJ2-3; clone size: .; V gene: TRBV10-1; D gene: .; CDR3 DNA: TGCGCCAGCAGCCCCGCGGCAGATACGCAGTATTTT; CDR3 protein: CASSPAADTQYF
J gene: TRBJ1-1; clone size: .; V gene: TRBV7-6; D gene: .; CDR3 DNA: TGTGCCAGCAGCTTAGGACCACTAGGGACTGAAGCTTTCTTT; CDR3 protein: CASSLGPLGTEAFF
J gene: TRBJ1-4; clone size: .; V gene: TRBV6-5; D gene: .; CDR3 DNA: TGTGCCAGCAGTTACAGTACCGGGGGGCTGGCCGAAAAACTGTTTTTT; CDR3 protein: CASSYSTGGLAEKLFF
J gene: TRBJ1-6; clone size: few; V gene: TRBV4-1; D gene: .; CDR3 DNA: TGCGCCAGCAGGTTGGAGTATAATTCACCCCTCCACTTT; CDR3 protein: CASRLEYNSPLHF
J gene: TRBJ1-1; clone size: .; V gene: TRBV6-5; D gene: .; CDR3 DNA: TGTGCCAGCAGTGCAGGAGGGAAGGCTTTCTTT; CDR3 protein: CASSAGGKAFF
J gene: TRBJ2-7; clone size: .; V gene: TRBV2; D gene: .; CDR3 DNA: TGTGCCAGCAGTGGGGAGACATCCCCTTTATACGAGCAGTACTTC; CDR3 protein: CASSGETSPLYEQYF